These T cell receptor beta chains were read from a single sample in a study of shared clonotypes between healthy human individuals. Profiling relied on immunoSEQ multiplex PCR, and the TCRdb table lists in-frame clones only, not all of them. The profile shows around 1 million clones, 76% of them singletons. Material for sequencing was memory CD4+ T cells sorted from blood. These receptor sequences come from a young man in good health. Both conserved end residues are part of each CDR3. The D gene is left open where the match is weak. Clone size is shown for a subset of rows, as once, few, many or a class of expanded clone.

v_gene	abundance	j_gene	d_gene	len	CDR3nt	CDR3aa
TRBV10-3	NA	TRBJ2-5	NA	14	TGTGCCATCAGTGATTCCCGGAGCCAAGAGACCCAGTACTTC	CAISDSRSQETQYF
TRBV5-1	NA	TRBJ1-1	NA	13	TGCGCCAGCAGCCAACGACAGGTTTCTGAAGCTTTCTTT	CASSQRQVSEAFF
TRBV5-1	NA	TRBJ1-5	NA	13	TGCGCCAGCAGCTTGGAGGGGGGGCAGCCCCAGCATTTT	CASSLEGGQPQHF
TRBV7-2	NA	TRBJ1-2	NA	13	TGTGCCAGCAGCTTATGGAACGATGTCGGCTACACCTTC	CASSLWNDVGYTF
TRBV7-7	NA	TRBJ2-2	NA	14	TGTGCTCTCCGGCGCTCCCCGAACACCGGGGAGCTGTTTTTT	CALRRSPNTGELFF
TRBV5-4	few	TRBJ2-3	NA	15	TGTGCCAGCAGGCCTGGGGGGGGCCGCACAGATACGCAGTATTTT	CASRPGGGRTDTQYF
TRBV18	NA	TRBJ1-2	TRBD1	16	TGTGCCAGCTCAGAAAACTCGGGACAGGGGCAAAGGGGCTACACCTTC	CASSENSGQGQRGYTF
TRBV14	NA	TRBJ2-3	TRBD2	15	TGTGCCAGTAGCCGAGGACTAGCAGGGACAGATACGCAGTATTTT	CASSRGLAGTDTQYF
TRBV12-5	NA	TRBJ2-1	TRBD2	14	TGTGCTAGCCATGGGACTAGCGGTTACAATGAGCAGTTCTTC	CASHGTSGYNEQFF
TRBV25-1	NA	TRBJ2-7	NA	12	TGTGCCAGCAAGGGGAACACCTACGAGCAGTACTTC	CASKGNTYEQYF
TRBV6-5	NA	TRBJ2-7	NA	15	TGTGCCAGCAGTTACGATCCGACCGGGAGCTACGAGCAGTACTTC	CASSYDPTGSYEQYF
TRBV6-1	few	TRBJ1-1	TRBD1	12	TGTGCCAGCGGCCCACCGGGACAGGAAGCTTTCTTT	CASGPPGQEAFF
TRBV7-2	NA	TRBJ1-3	NA	15	TGTGCCAGCAGCTTAGACGGAGTCTCTGGAAACACCATATATTTT	CASSLDGVSGNTIYF
TRBV5-6	NA	TRBJ2-7	NA	13	TGTGCCAGCAGCTTCGACACTCCATCCGAGCAGTACTTC	CASSFDTPSEQYF
TRBV28	NA	TRBJ1-2	NA	16	TGTGCCAGCGAGCGGGACGGAGGAATTGGGGACTATGGCTACACCTTC	CASERDGGIGDYGYTF
TRBV5-1	NA	TRBJ2-1	TRBD2	16	TGCGCCAGCAGCTCGGGACTAGCGGGAAAGAACAATGAGCAGTTCTTC	CASSSGLAGKNNEQFF
TRBV5-1	NA	TRBJ2-1	TRBD1	14	TGCGCCAGCAGCCAGGGACAGGGGGTCAATGAGCAGTTCTTC	CASSQGQGVNEQFF
TRBV20-1	many	TRBJ1-1	TRBD1	11	TGCAGCGGGGTGGGACAGGCTGAAGCTTTCTTT	CSGVGQAEAFF
TRBV21-1	NA	TRBJ2-1	NA	15	TGTGCCAGCAGCAATTCCGACACGGCCTCCAATGAGCAGTTCTTC	CASSNSDTASNEQFF
TRBV4-3	NA	TRBJ1-5	NA	16	TGCGCCAGCAGCCCCGAGGTGGAGACAGTCTTTCAGCCCCAGCATTTT	CASSPEVETVFQPQHF
TRBV19	NA	TRBJ1-6	NA	13	TGTGCCAGTAGTACCCTACAGGGCGGACCCCTCCACTTT	CASSTLQGGPLHF
TRBV5-1	NA	TRBJ1-3	NA	16	TGCGCCAGCAGCTCCTCCTGGTCCTTCTCTGGAAACACCATATATTTT	CASSSSWSFSGNTIYF
TRBV7-6	NA	TRBJ2-7	NA	17	TGTGCCAGCAGCCGAGGCCATTTGTCCTTAACCTTTTACGAGCAGTACTTC	CASSRGHLSLTFYEQYF
TRBV7-9	many	TRBJ2-7	NA	17	TGTGCCAGCAGCTTAGGCGCGTTTGGTTTAACAGCCTACGAGCAGTACTTC	CASSLGAFGLTAYEQYF
TRBV6-6	NA	TRBJ1-1	TRBD1	14	TGTGCCAGCAGCTCTCAGGGGGCGAACGCTGAAGCTTTCTTT	CASSSQGANAEAFF
TRBV6-6	NA	TRBJ1-4	NA	12	TGTGCCAGCACGGGAATCTCGGAAAAACTGTTTTTT	CASTGISEKLFF